The 23 T cell receptor beta chains below come from one sample, sequenced in a study of T cells in Graves' hyperthyroidism and ophthalmopathy. RNA transcripts gave rise to amplified TCR beta CDR3 regions. RT-PCR in the first round (using the HTBI primer set) targeted the TCR CDR3. In TCRdb, the multiplex PCR reads were re-called with MiXCR into one record per CDR3 protein. Among fewer than 600,000 distinct CDR3 sequences, about an eighth were seen once, and the ten largest hold around 17%. Sample: blood. These receptors all stem from a woman under 30 with Graves' hyperthyroidism.

At least ten counts were recorded for this clonotype. The chain employs TRBV3-1 and TRBJ1-1; D not certain. Germline CDR1 is LGHDT and CDR2 is YNNKEL (reference sequence). The CDR3 consists of 15 residues. Trimming stripped 4 bases from V and 3 bases from J, with 15 bases between. The CDR3 nucleotides read TGTGCCAGCAGCCCGGATCGGGAGGTACACACTGAAGCTTTCTTT. Translation: CASSPDREVHTEAFF.

This clonotype appeared many times. CDR3 protein: CASSSYRATYNEQFF. In DNA, the CDR3 is TGTGCCAGCAGCTCCTACAGGGCCACCTACAATGAGCAGTTCTTC. The J gene is TRBJ2-1, the V gene TRBV11-2; weak D call: TRBD1 (6 bases). CDR3 length equals 15 residues. V was clipped by 4 bases and J by 2 bases, with 12 bases between them. Germline V gives CDR1 SGHAT, CDR2 FQNNGV.

This clonotype was seen at least ten times. CDR3 loop: CASRLGLRGNNEQFF. The CDR3 DNA sequence: TGTGCCAGCAGGTTGGGACTACGTGGGAACAATGAGCAGTTCTTC. The rearrangement joins TRBV12-3 or TRBV12-4 to TRBJ2-1, with 7 bases that match TRBD2. The V segment lost 6 bases and the J segment 5 bases; nucleotides outside the gene matches: 10. This CDR3 comprises 15 residues.

The rearrangement links TRBV5-1 to TRBJ2-3, with TRBD2 matching 10 bases. The CDR3 has 17 amino acids. Per germline, CDR1 SGHRS and CDR2 YFSETQ. V trimming: 1 base; J trimming: 0 bases; junction bases outside the gene matches: 5. As DNA, the CDR3 is TGCGCCAGCAGCTTGTACCTAGCGGGAGCTAGCACAGATACGCAGTATTTT. Translation gives CASSLYLAGASTDTQYF.

This clonotype occurred many times. This chain uses TRBV27 with TRBJ1-6; D is unresolved. V dropped 5 bases and J dropped 3 bases, with 14 bases sitting between them. The CDR3 has 16 amino acids. Germline V gives CDR1 MNHEY, CDR2 SMNVEV (reference sequence). The CDR3 is CASSVLTAGYNSPLHF. The CDR3 nucleotides read TGTGCCAGCAGTGTTCTGACCGCGGGCTATAATTCACCCCTCCACTTT.

Ten or more counts support this clonotype. This chain joins TRBV6-1 and TRBJ2-7, with 12 bases aligning to TRBD2. CDR3 length: 15 amino acids. CDR1 MNHNS and CDR2 SASEGT come from the germline V gene. V was clipped by 1 base and J by 5 bases; unmatched bases: 3. The CDR3 coding sequence is TGTGCCAGCAGTGAAGGGACTAGCGGGAACCACGAGCAGTACTTC. Protein product: CASSEGTSGNHEQYF.

There are many counts of this clonotype. The chain links TRBV29-1 to TRBJ1-1, with D perhaps TRBD1 (5 bases). V lost 3 bases, J lost 1 base, and 12 bases lay in between. Per germline, CDR1 SQVTM and CDR2 ANQGSEA. This CDR3 comprises 14 residues. The CDR3 DNA reads as TGCAGCGTTGAGGAGGGGCCGCGGAACACTGAAGCTTTCTTT. It encodes CSVEEGPRNTEAFF.

The table lists this clonotype with many counts. V gene TRBV2 combines with J gene TRBJ2-1; possible D gene TRBD1, 6 bases. The CDR3 sequence is 16 residues long. The V end was cut by 2 bases, the J end by 7 bases, with 18 bases between. Germline V gives CDR1 SNHLY, CDR2 FYNNEI. This chain's CDR3 is CASSEFSGERLNEQFF. CDR3 nucleotides: TGTGCCAGCAGTGAATTTTCAGGGGAAAGATTGAATGAGCAGTTCTTC.

This clonotype was counted once. The rearrangement joins TRBV4-2 to TRBJ1-2; D unclear. Germline CDR1 and CDR2: LGHNA and YNFKEQ. V lost 0 bases and J lost 8, with 16 bases in between. This CDR3 spans 15 amino acids. The CDR3 protein is CASSQDLRAEWGYTF. CDR3 DNA: TGTGCCAGCAGCCAAGATCTTCGGGCAGAGTGGGGCTACACCTTC.

At least ten counts were recorded for this clonotype. This may arise from a read error, as a much more abundant clone is one base away. V gene TRBV7-3 combines with J gene TRBJ2-1; 10 positions match TRBD2. The CDR3 runs to 15 residues. The germline CDR1 and CDR2 sequences are SGHTA and FQGTGA. V shed 2 bases and J 5 bases; nucleotides not matched to a gene: 3. The CDR3 sequence: CASSLVAGGNNEQFF. CDR3 bases: TGTGCCAGCAGCTTAGTAGCGGGAGGTAACAATGAGCAGTTCTTC.

This clonotype came up many times. The chain joins TRBV12-3 or TRBV12-4 to TRBJ1-2, with D unclear. The CDR3 has 13 residues. Trimming pared 3 bases from V and 3 bases from J, leaving 8 bases between. In DNA form, the CDR3 reads TGTGCCAGCAGTTTTAACGGTGACTATGGCTACACCTTC. Translation gives CASSFNGDYGYTF.

This clonotype turned up a few times. The V gene is TRBV5-1, the J gene TRBJ1-2; D is undetermined. The V end was cut by 0 bases, the J end by 7 bases, with 13 bases between. Germline V gives CDR1 SGHRS, CDR2 YFSETQ. This CDR3 region has 14 residues. CDR3 sequence (DNA): TGCGCCAGCAGCTTGGATAGATCAGCGTCTGGCTACACCTTC. Its translation is CASSLDRSASGYTF.

In this sample, this clonotype turned up many times. The V call is TRBV4-1, the J call TRBJ1-4; D is uncertain. Trimming stripped 1 base from V and 0 bases from J, with 6 bases between. The CDR3 length is 15 residues. The V gene's germline CDR1 is MGHRA and CDR2 YSYEKL. CDR3: CASSQVTPTNEKLFF. CDR3 nucleotide sequence: TGCGCCAGCAGCCAAGTAACGCCAACTAATGAAAAACTGTTTTTT.

This clonotype appeared a few times. This chain links TRBV7-8 with TRBJ1-5; D remains ambiguous. This CDR3 comprises 15 residues. CDR1 is SGHVS, CDR2 FQNEAQ, per germline. Trimming took off 3 bases at V and 0 bases at J, with 9 bases between the two ends. CDR3 sequence (DNA): TGTGCCAGCAGCTTTCAGACATATAGCAATCAGCCCCAGCATTTT. Protein sequence: CASSFQTYSNQPQHF.

Written as DNA, the CDR3 is TGCGCCAGCAGCTCCCTGACTCCTCGGGAGACCCAGTACTTC. As protein: CASSSLTPRETQYF. The chain couples TRBV5-1 to TRBJ2-5; D unresolved. The CDR3 consists of 14 residues. From germline, CDR1 is SGHRS and CDR2 YFSETQ. V lost 3 bases, J lost 5 bases, and 14 bases lay in between.

This clonotype was observed at least ten times. Written as DNA, the CDR3 is TGTGCCAGCAGTACAATTTGGGGAGGCCCGGATCAGCCCCAGCATTTT. Translated, it gives CASSTIWGGPDQPQHF. The V gene is TRBV2, the J gene TRBJ1-5, with D unresolved. Germline CDR1 reads SNHLY; CDR2 reads FYNNEI. Trimming removed 5 bases from V and 5 bases from J, with 19 bases in between. The CDR3 length is 16 residues.

Many counts were recorded for this clonotype. This chain joins TRBV11-2 and TRBJ2-1; 10 positions match TRBD1. The V gene end was trimmed by 5 bases and the J gene end by 6 bases; junction bases not matched to a gene: 7. The length of the CDR3 is 15 residues. Germline V gene data show CDR1 as SGHAT and CDR2 as FQNNGV. CDR3 sequence (DNA): TGTGCCAGCAGCCAAGACAGGGGGCGAAGCAATGAGCAGTTCTTC. Amino acid sequence: CASSQDRGRSNEQFF.

This clonotype has just one count. V and J are TRBV3-1 and TRBJ2-2; TRBD2 agrees at 7 bases. This CDR3 has 18 residues. Trimming at V came to 0 bases and at J to 3 bases, leaving 10 bases not matched to a gene. Looked up from germline, CDR1 is LGHDT and CDR2 is YNNKEL (reference sequence). This CDR3 is CASSQEAPSGPYTGELFF. The CDR3 DNA reads as TGTGCCAGCAGCCAAGAAGCCCCTAGCGGCCCATACACCGGGGAGCTGTTTTTT.

The sample holds many counts of this clonotype. The chain joins TRBV20-1 to TRBJ2-1; tentatively, D is TRBD1 (6 bases). The CDR3 runs to 13 residues. Germline assignment: CDR1 DFQATT and CDR2 SNEGSKA (reference sequence). V was cut by 6 bases and J by 8 bases, with 17 bases left in between. The CDR3 spells CSAILGAFYEQFF. The CDR3 DNA reads TGCAGTGCCATCCTGGGGGCTTTCTATGAGCAGTTCTTC.

The chain uses TRBV4-1 and TRBJ2-7, with D perhaps given as TRBD1 or TRBD2 (5 bases each). Looked up from germline, CDR1 is MGHRA and CDR2 is YSYEKL. Trimming took off 2 bases at V and 6 bases at J, with 23 bases between the two ends. CDR3 length: 17 amino acids. The CDR3 region is CASSQPPGAGRGREQYF. The CDR3 nucleotides read TGCGCCAGCAGCCAACCCCCTGGGGCGGGCCGAGGGCGCGAGCAGTACTTC.

The sample holds many counts of this clonotype. This chain connects TRBV6-1 to TRBJ2-2, with D perhaps TRBD2 (5 bases). V was clipped by 5 bases and J by 5 bases, with 15 bases between them. Germline CDR1 and CDR2: MNHNS and SASEGT. The CDR3 has 15 amino acids. CDR3 residues: CASSYIQRGTGELFF. CDR3 DNA: TGTGCCAGCAGTTACATCCAGAGAGGGACCGGGGAGCTGTTTTTT.

This clonotype was observed a few times. J is TRBJ2-7 and V is TRBV19; 10 positions match TRBD1. Germline V gene data show CDR1 as LNHDA and CDR2 as SQIVND (reference sequence). The CDR3 runs 12 residues. V trimming: 3 bases; J trimming: 10 bases; junction bases outside the gene matches: 3. The CDR3 DNA follows: TGTGCCAGTAGTATCGGGACAGGGGATCAGTACTTC. Protein sequence: CASSIGTGDQYF.

This clonotype was counted once. This chain joins TRBV5-4 and TRBJ1-1; maybe TRBD1 (6 bases). CDR1 SGHNT and CDR2 YYREEE come from the germline V gene (reference sequence). This CDR3 has 16 amino acids. V gave up 4 bases and J gave up 2 bases, with 18 bases separating them. The CDR3 DNA reads TGTGCCAGCAGCCCGGAACTTGGACAGAGTAACACTGAAGCTTTCTTT. Amino acid sequence: CASSPELGQSNTEAFF.